A single sample gave rise to the 23 T cell receptor beta chains below, sequenced in a study of cytomegalovirus exposure and HLA in healthy donors. PCR used 60 Vbeta primers and 13 Jbeta primers. The method was immunoSEQ multiplex PCR; TCRdb's version includes in-frame clones alone and lacks a portion of them. The data hold 100,000 to 150,000 clones, with 80% observed a single time. What was sequenced was PBMCs. The source is a man aged 25-40 years in good health and CMV-seropositive.

The chain combines TRBV12-5 with TRBJ2-5; the D gene is possibly TRBD1 (6 bases). Trimming removed 4 bases from V and 4 bases from J, with 13 bases in between. Germline values: CDR1 LGHNT, CDR2 FRNRAP. The CDR3 totals 14 residues. The CDR3 nucleotides read TGTGCTAGTGGTTCGAACAGGGCCCTAGAGACCCAGTACTTC. Its protein product is CASGSNRALETQYF.

The gene calls are TRBV19 and TRBJ1-3, with D uncertain. V lost 5 bases and J lost 0, with 11 bases in between. Germline V gene data show CDR1 as LNHDA and CDR2 as SQIVND (reference sequence). This CDR3 spans 15 amino acids. CDR3 bases: TGTGCCAGTAGTCAGAGGGCAGCCTCTGGAAACACCATATATTTT. It specifies CASSQRAASGNTIYF.

This chain links TRBV27 with TRBJ1-1; D gene unclear. The germline V and J ends were trimmed by 3 bases and 5 bases, with 13 bases remaining between them. The germline V gene has CDR1 MNHEY and CDR2 SMNVEV (reference sequence). This CDR3 spans 14 amino acids. This CDR3 is CASSLKAGGTEAFF. The CDR3 DNA reads TGTGCCAGCAGTTTGAAGGCTGGAGGGACTGAAGCTTTCTTT.

The chain uses TRBV6-6 and TRBJ1-1, with 9 bases matching TRBD1. Germline assignment: CDR1 MNHNY and CDR2 SVGAGI (reference sequence). The junction had 3 bases not matched to a gene; V was cut back by 0 bases and J by 4 bases. The CDR3 spans 15 residues. CDR3 region: CASSYSPDRGTEAFF. DNA for the CDR3: TGTGCCAGCAGTTACTCGCCGGACAGGGGCACTGAAGCTTTCTTT.

The rearrangement links TRBV10-3 to TRBJ2-3; D gene ambiguous. Germline V CDR1 and CDR2: ENHRY, SYGVKD. Trimming removed 2 bases from V and 4 bases from J, with 7 bases in between. CDR3 size: 13 residues. CDR3 region: CAISEDEADTQYF. CDR3 nucleotide sequence: TGTGCCATCAGTGAGGATGAGGCAGATACGCAGTATTTT.

V is TRBV9 and J is TRBJ1-2; D is unresolved. The CDR3 has 13 residues. In germline, CDR1 is SGDLS, CDR2 YYNGEE. The V and J ends lost 3 bases and 5 bases respectively, with 11 bases between them. The chain's CDR3 is CASSATEAYGYTF. CDR3 in DNA: TGTGCCAGCAGCGCTACTGAGGCTTATGGCTACACCTTC.

The rearrangement joins TRBV6-1 to TRBJ2-7; 11 nucleotides line up with TRBD1. Trimming cost V 10 bases and J 7 bases; bases outside gene matches: 9. The germline V gene encodes CDR1 MNHNS and CDR2 SASEGT. The CDR3 spans 13 residues. The CDR3 DNA sequence: TGTGCCACCCGGGACAGGGGGTTGAGGGAGCAGTACTTC. Its protein is CATRDRGLREQYF.

V gene TRBV9 combines with J gene TRBJ2-2; 11 positions agree with TRBD2. Per the germline V gene, CDR1 is SGDLS and CDR2 is YYNGEE. This CDR3 is 16 amino acids long. Trimming at V came to 2 bases and at J to 4 bases, leaving 4 bases not matched to a gene. DNA of the CDR3: TGTGCCAGCAGCGTCCTAGCGGGGGGTTCCACCGGGGAGCTGTTTTTT. It encodes CASSVLAGGSTGELFF. Full variable domain (missing parts from reference TRBV9 and TRBJ2-2): DSGVTQTPKHLITATGQRVTLRCSPRSGDLSVYWYQQSLDQGLQFLIQYYNGEERAKGNILERFSAQQFPDLHSELNLSSLELGDSALYFCASSVLAGGSTGELFFGEGSRLTVL.

The chain combines TRBV30 with TRBJ1-5, with a weak D call TRBD1 (5 bases). The CDR3 spans 12 residues. Looked up from germline, CDR1 is GTSNPN and CDR2 is SVGIG (reference sequence). The V gene lost 5 bases and the J gene lost 5 bases, with 10 bases spanning the gap. This chain's CDR3 is CAWGTGDQPQHF. The CDR3 coding sequence is TGTGCCTGGGGCACAGGAGATCAGCCCCAGCATTTT.

The genes are TRBV9 and TRBJ1-4; D call uncertain. Trimming took off 3 bases at V and 8 bases at J, with 17 bases between the two ends. The CDR3 is 15 amino acids. Germline-derived CDR1 and CDR2 are SGDLS and YYNGEE. The CDR3 loop reads CASSGSTILGEKLFF. The DNA of the CDR3 is TGTGCCAGCAGCGGCTCGACAATTCTTGGGGAAAAACTGTTTTTT.

The V call is TRBV9, the J call TRBJ2-1; 11 positions agree with TRBD2. Germline assignment: CDR1 SGDLS and CDR2 YYNGEE. V trimming: 4 bases; J trimming: 10 bases; junction bases outside the gene matches: 10. CDR3 length: 15 residues. CDR3 bases: TGTGCCAGCAGCCTCCAGGGACTAGCGGATAGGGAGCAGTTCTTC. Amino acids: CASSLQGLADREQFF.

The chain has TRBV11-2 and TRBJ1-5; the match to TRBD1 covers 9 bases. J gave up 3 bases and V 3 bases, and 3 bases lay outside the gene matches. Looked up from germline, CDR1 is SGHAT and CDR2 is FQNNGV. The CDR3 is 15 amino acids. This CDR3 is CASSLGTGNNQPQHF. DNA for the CDR3: TGTGCCAGCAGCTTGGGGACAGGGAACAATCAGCCCCAGCATTTT.

The rearrangement links TRBV5-6 to TRBJ2-7, with D possibly being TRBD1 (5 bases). Germline V lookup: CDR1 SGHDT, CDR2 YYEEEE. The CDR3 extends over 14 amino acids. Trimming pared 9 bases from V and 3 bases from J, leaving 19 bases between. CDR3 nucleotides: TGTGCCACCTCCCGGCGGACATCTCTCTACGAGCAGTACTTC. Its protein is CATSRRTSLYEQYF.

This clone was seen a handful of times. CDR3 sequence reads: CSVGSGQTQYF. CDR3 in DNA: TGCAGTGTCGGCAGCGGTCAGACCCAGTACTTC. The V and J genes are TRBV20-1 and TRBJ2-5, with D maybe TRBD2 (5 bases). Germline lookup yields CDR1 DFQATT and CDR2 SNEGSKA (reference sequence). The CDR3 extends over 11 amino acids. Between the trimmed V and J ends, which lost 7 bases and 6 bases, there was a span of 12 bases.

This clone was seen only once. This chain links TRBV27 with TRBJ1-2, with D maybe TRBD1 (5 bases). The V and J ends lost 4 bases and 5 bases respectively, with 11 bases between them. This CDR3 has 13 residues. Germline-derived CDR1 and CDR2 are MNHEY and SMNVEV (reference sequence). This chain's CDR3 is CASSSGGGYGYTF. The CDR3 DNA reads as TGTGCCAGCAGTTCCGGGGGAGGTTATGGCTACACCTTC.

This clone has just one count. J is TRBJ2-3 and V is TRBV7-8; 8 bases are a match to TRBD2. Germline V gene data show CDR1 as SGHVS and CDR2 as FQNEAQ. The CDR3 extends over 15 amino acids. J gave up 6 bases and V 3 bases, and 8 bases lay outside the gene matches. The chain's CDR3 is CASSFTGGAPDTQYF. In DNA, the CDR3 is TGTGCCAGCAGCTTTACCGGGGGGGCCCCGGATACGCAGTATTTT.

V and J are TRBV9 and TRBJ2-5; 7 bases are a match to TRBD1. The CDR3 covers 15 residues. V was clipped by 1 base and J by 5 bases; unmatched bases: 8. Germline assignment: CDR1 SGDLS and CDR2 YYNGEE. CDR3 nucleotides: TGTGCCAGCAGCGTACGACAGGGTTTAGGCGAGACCCAGTACTTC. This sequence encodes CASSVRQGLGETQYF.

V gene TRBV12-5 combines with J gene TRBJ2-3; no clear D gene. Germline assignment: CDR1 LGHNT and CDR2 FRNRAP. CDR3 size: 14 residues. The V gene lost 2 bases and the J gene lost 0 bases, with 6 bases spanning the gap. The CDR3 region is CASGLPVSTDTQYF. The CDR3 nucleotides are TGTGCTAGTGGTTTGCCCGTAAGCACAGATACGCAGTATTTT.

V usage is TRBV27 and J usage is TRBJ1-6, with TRBD1 as a possible D gene (5 bases). CDR3 length equals 15 residues. V lost 8 bases to trimming and J lost 7 bases, with 18 bases between them. The V gene's germline CDR1 is MNHEY and CDR2 SMNVEV (reference sequence). CDR3: CASHSLGGYNSPLHF. As DNA, the CDR3 is TGTGCCAGCCACTCATTGGGGGGGTACAATTCACCCCTCCACTTT.

The chain uses TRBV4-1 and TRBJ2-1; a possible D gene is TRBD2 (5 bases). The length of the CDR3 is 12 residues. V gave up 6 bases and J gave up 7 bases, with 10 bases separating them. Germline CDR1 is MGHRA and CDR2 is YSYEKL. CDR3 protein: CASRDWDNEQFF. CDR3 bases: TGCGCCAGCAGGGACTGGGATAATGAGCAGTTCTTC.

The chain joins TRBV19 to TRBJ1-6; TRBD1 aligns across 10 bases. CDR3 length: 16 residues. Germline CDR1 is LNHDA and CDR2 is SQIVND (reference sequence). The CDR3 DNA follows: TGTGGGGTGACAGGGGGCGCGAAGTCCTATAATTCACCCCTCCACTTT. It specifies CGVTGGAKSYNSPLHF.

The V call is TRBV6-5, the J call TRBJ2-7; 7 nucleotides align to TRBD1. J lost 1 base, V lost 5 bases, and 8 bases had no gene match. The CDR3 has 15 residues. Germline CDR1 is MNHEY and CDR2 is SVGAGI. The CDR3, as DNA: TGTGCCAGCAGTCTAGGGGGCGGTTTGTCCTACGAGCAGTACTTC. Residues: CASSLGGGLSYEQYF.

CDR3 sequence: CASSFGDRGSTDTQYF. The CDR3 DNA reads TGTGCCAGCAGCTTTGGAGACAGGGGAAGCACAGATACGCAGTATTTT. The rearrangement links TRBV11-3 to TRBJ2-3; 8 positions agree with TRBD1. The V gene's germline CDR1 is SGHNT and CDR2 YENEEA. CDR3 size: 16 residues. V lost 3 bases to trimming and J lost 0 bases; unmatched junction nucleotides: 5.